These 5 T cell receptor beta chains originate from one sample sequenced in a study of PD-1 blockade in classical Hodgkin lymphoma. Assay: immunoSEQ multiplex PCR; the TCRdb copy retains only in-frame clones and omits some. The top ten clones hold about 37% of a sample with 9,000 to 13,000 clones, approximately 80% of them seen once. Relapse was seen in all patients after autologous stem cell transplantation, and brentuximab vedotin exposure was variable. Material: peripheral blood mononuclear cells (PBMCs), obtained before the second cycle of nivolumab. These receptors all come from a human donor with classical Hodgkin lymphoma.

The V and J genes are TRBV25-1 and TRBJ2-7; D is possibly TRBD1 or TRBD2 (5 bases each). The CDR3 consists of 13 residues. Per germline, CDR1 MGHDK and CDR2 SYGVNS. V lost 4 bases to trimming and J lost 2 bases, with 9 bases between them. The CDR3 region is CASSGDGPYEQYF. As DNA, the CDR3 is TGTGCCAGCAGTGGGGACGGCCCCTACGAGCAGTACTTC.

The chain has TRBV5-4 and TRBJ2-3; D ambiguous. V lost 1 base to trimming and J lost 5 bases, with 11 bases between them. This CDR3 has 14 amino acids. Germline-derived CDR1 and CDR2 are SGHNT and YYREEE (reference sequence). The CDR3: CASSLSVGKDTQYF. Written as DNA, the CDR3 is TGTGCCAGCAGCTTGAGTGTTGGAAAAGATACGCAGTATTTT.

This chain joins TRBV2 and TRBJ1-1, with D unresolved. V was trimmed by 9 bases and J by 8 bases, leaving 22 bases between them. CDR1 is SNHLY, CDR2 FYNNEI, per germline. CDR3 length: 14 amino acids. The CDR3 DNA reads as TGTGCCAGTAGCGGGTCCCAGGTTTTGCGGGAAGCTTTCTTT. Translated, it gives CASSGSQVLREAFF.

The chain recombines TRBV7-2 with TRBJ1-2; D unresolved. V dropped 7 bases and J dropped 8 bases, with 17 bases sitting between them. CDR1 and CDR2 (germline): SGHTA, FQGNSA. This CDR3 contains 13 residues. In DNA, the CDR3 is TGTGCCAGCATCAAGGGTACGGGATGGGGCTACACCTTC. This translates into CASIKGTGWGYTF.

The rearrangement joins TRBV6-1 to TRBJ2-7; D assignment may be TRBD1 or TRBD2 (6 bases each). Per the germline V gene, CDR1 is MNHNS and CDR2 is SASEGT. There are 18 residues in the CDR3. V lost 4 bases, J lost 2 bases, and 24 bases lay in between. The CDR3 loop reads CASSALNFGGAVAYEQYF. Written as DNA, the CDR3 is TGTGCCAGCAGTGCACTCAACTTCGGGGGCGCTGTGGCCTACGAGCAGTACTTC.